A single sample is the source of the 18 T cell receptor beta chains below, sequenced in a study of OX40 agonist ivuxolimab in advanced cancers. Using immunoSEQ multiplex PCR, the repertoire was profiled, and TCRdb retains in-frame clones only, with some absent. Of roughly 60,000 clones in the sample, about 90% were seen once. Sequencing was performed on CD4+ or CD8+ T cells sorted from blood, taken in a trial of the OX40 agonist ivuxolimab. These receptors were collected from an adult with an advanced solid tumor such as melanoma, head and neck, liver or kidney cancer.

The J gene is TRBJ2-5, the V gene TRBV6-1, with 10 bases that match TRBD2. Germline CDR1 MNHNS, CDR2 SASEGT. Trimming cost V 10 bases and J 5 bases; bases outside gene matches: 13. This CDR3 is built from 15 residues. The CDR3 loop reads CAISSRSGGIETQYF. DNA of the CDR3: TGTGCCATCAGCTCTCGTAGCGGGGGGATTGAGACCCAGTACTTC.

This sequence joins TRBV10-3 and TRBJ2-5, with D perhaps TRBD1 (8 bases). The CDR3 runs 13 residues. V lost 9 bases, J lost 5 bases, and 16 bases lay in between. Germline V lookup: CDR1 ENHRY, CDR2 SYGVKD. The CDR3 protein is CAIRAQGGETQYF. The CDR3 region has the DNA TGTGCCATACGAGCACAGGGGGGGGAGACCCAGTACTTC.

The rearrangement uses TRBV19 and TRBJ2-3; D perhaps matches TRBD1 (6 bases). Per the germline V gene, CDR1 is LNHDA and CDR2 is SQIVND (reference sequence). The CDR3 runs to 15 residues. V was clipped by 3 bases and J by 8 bases, with 18 bases between them. The CDR3 sequence is CASSMSNLAQGTQYF. CDR3 nucleotide sequence: TGTGCCAGTAGTATGTCGAACTTGGCACAGGGTACGCAGTATTTT. Together with reference TRBV19 and TRBJ2-3, the CDR3 gives the full variable domain: DGGITQSPKYLFRKEGQNVTLSCEQNLNHDAMYWYRQDPGQGLRLIYYSQIVNDFQKGDIAEGYSVSREKKESFPLTVTSAQKNPTAFYLCASSMSNLAQGTQYFGPGTRLTVL.

The V gene is TRBV11-2, the J gene TRBJ1-4; D ambiguous. The V end was cut by 3 bases, the J end by 5 bases, with 16 bases between. The germline gives CDR1 SGHAT, CDR2 FQNNGV. The CDR3 has 16 residues. CDR3 loop: CASSFWTGTANEKLFF. Written as DNA, the CDR3 is TGTGCCAGCAGCTTCTGGACCGGTACAGCGAATGAAAAACTGTTTTTT.

This clone was recorded a few times. The chain carries TRBV30 and TRBJ1-1; no clear D. Trimming removed 1 base at V and 7 bases at J, with 7 bases between. There are 11 residues in the CDR3. Germline CDR1 reads GTSNPN; CDR2 reads SVGIG (reference sequence). The DNA of the CDR3 is TGTGCCTGGAGTGCACAGCATGAAGCTTTCTTT. It yields the protein CAWSAQHEAFF. Supplemented by reference TRBV30 and TRBJ1-1, the full variable domain reads SQTIHQWPATLVQPVGSPLSLECTVEGTSNPNLYWYRQAAGRGLQLLFYSVGIGQISSEVPQNLSASRPQDRQFILSSKKLLLSDSGFYLCAWSAQHEAFFGQGTRLTVV.

This sequence joins TRBV28 and TRBJ2-6; D is perhaps TRBD1 or TRBD2 (5 bases each). CDR3 length: 20 residues. CDR1 is MDHEN, CDR2 SYDVKM, per germline. V lost 2 bases and J lost 1, with 21 bases in between. CDR3 loop: CASSLGRVGAGWSGANVLTF. CDR3 DNA: TGTGCCAGCAGTTTAGGCAGAGTCGGGGCGGGTTGGTCTGGGGCCAACGTCCTGACTTTC.

The chain is built from TRBV28 and TRBJ1-5; D is uncertain. Trimming took off 6 bases at V and 1 base at J, with 13 bases between the two ends. The CDR3 is 15 residues long. Germline assignment: CDR1 MDHEN and CDR2 SYDVKM. CDR3 sequence reads: CASSLGGRSNQPQHF. CDR3 in DNA: TGTGCCAGCAGCCTCGGTGGGAGAAGCAATCAGCCCCAGCATTTT.

This clone was counted only a few times. The V call is TRBV10-3, the J call TRBJ1-1; the D is unclear. V lost 0 bases, J lost 4 bases, and 15 bases lay in between. The CDR3 length is 16 residues. The germline V gene encodes CDR1 ENHRY and CDR2 SYGVKD. Here the CDR3 reads CAISESMYREVTEAFF. The CDR3 region has the DNA TGTGCCATCAGTGAGTCGATGTATAGGGAGGTCACTGAAGCTTTCTTT.

V and J are TRBV6-6 and TRBJ1-1; 9 bases align to TRBD1. The CDR3 has 15 residues. Germline V gives CDR1 MNHNY, CDR2 SVGAGI (reference sequence). Trimming took 2 bases from V and 1 from J; bases not matched to a gene: 2. CDR3 sequence: CASSYPQGANTEAFF. In DNA, the CDR3 is TGTGCCAGCAGTTACCCACAGGGGGCGAACACTGAAGCTTTCTTT.

This chain links TRBV28 with TRBJ2-5; D may be TRBD2 (5 bases). The ends were cut back, 6 bases at V and 1 base at J, with 15 bases in the middle. In germline, CDR1 is MDHEN, CDR2 SYDVKM. This CDR3 spans 15 amino acids. The CDR3 region has the DNA TGTGCCAGCAGCCCCCCAGGACTCATCCAAGAGACCCAGTACTTC. Translated, it gives CASSPPGLIQETQYF.

The chain has TRBV5-5 and TRBJ2-5; D unclear. Germline V gives CDR1 SGHKS, CDR2 YYEKEE (reference sequence). The CDR3 is made up of 14 amino acids. Trimming removed 0 bases at V and 5 bases at J, with 11 bases between. CDR3 sequence: CASSLDGVYETQYF. In nucleotides, the CDR3 is TGTGCCAGCAGCTTGGATGGGGTTTATGAGACCCAGTACTTC.

V gene TRBV27 combines with J gene TRBJ2-5; 11 bases align to TRBD2. V lost 5 bases and J lost 1; bases outside the gene matches: 3. This CDR3 contains 15 residues. Germline CDR1 MNHEY, CDR2 SMNVEV (reference sequence). The CDR3 bases are TGTGCCAGCAGTCTCGGGACTAGCGGCCAAGAGACCCAGTACTTC. Translation: CASSLGTSGQETQYF.

V and J are TRBV7-6 and TRBJ2-7; 8 bases agree with TRBD1. The CDR3 runs to 15 residues. J lost 5 bases, V lost 1 base, and 7 bases had no gene match. CDR1 is SGHVS, CDR2 FNYEAQ, per germline. CDR3 coding DNA: TGTGCCAGCAGCTTAGTAGGTCGACAGGGGAACGAGCAGTACTTC. This encodes CASSLVGRQGNEQYF.

V usage is TRBV25-1 and J usage is TRBJ1-4; D unclear. CDR1 and CDR2 (germline): MGHDK, SYGVNS. V lost 4 bases to trimming and J lost 8 bases, with 5 bases between them. The CDR3 loop spans 11 amino acids. As DNA, the CDR3 is TGTGCCAGCAGTGTTGAAGAAAAACTGTTTTTT. Protein: CASSVEEKLFF. Looking up the rest from reference TRBV25-1 and TRBJ1-4 gives the full variable domain: EADIYQTPRYLVIGTGKKITLECSQTMGHDKMYWYQQDPGMELHLIHYSYGVNSTEKGDLSSESTVSRIRTEHFPLTLESARPSHTSQYLCASSVEEKLFFGSGTQLSVL.

This chain connects TRBV7-2 to TRBJ2-7; 15 bases line up with TRBD2. This CDR3 region has 16 residues. Trimming took 3 bases from V and 3 from J; bases not matched to a gene: 3. The germline CDR1 and CDR2 sequences are SGHTA and FQGNSA. CDR3 protein: CASSFGTSGGFYEQYF. The CDR3 DNA reads TGTGCCAGCAGCTTTGGGACTAGCGGGGGGTTCTACGAGCAGTACTTC.

The CDR3 here is CASSLSQPPYEQYF. As DNA, the CDR3 is TGTGCCAGCAGTTTGTCCCAGCCCCCCTACGAGCAGTACTTC. This chain links TRBV28 with TRBJ2-7, with D uncertain. Germline V gene sequence: CDR1 MDHEN, CDR2 SYDVKM. This CDR3 spans 14 amino acids. The V and J ends lost 3 bases and 2 bases respectively, with 11 bases between them.

The chain carries TRBV2 and TRBJ2-5; 9 nucleotides agree with TRBD2. This CDR3 has 12 residues. Germline CDR1 and CDR2: SNHLY and FYNNEI. V trimming: 6 bases; J trimming: 5 bases; junction bases outside the gene matches: 1. The DNA for the CDR3 is TGTGCCAGCAGCGGGACTAGCGAGACCCAGTACTTC. It encodes CASSGTSETQYF.

This sequence joins TRBV18 and TRBJ1-5, with D tentatively TRBD1 (6 bases). Trimming left V 4 bases short and J 6 bases short, with 19 bases between. CDR3 length: 16 residues. Germline V gives CDR1 KGHSH, CDR2 LQKENI. The CDR3 region is CASSLSHGGSGQPQHF. The CDR3 DNA sequence: TGTGCCAGCTCACTCTCTCACGGGGGCTCAGGTCAGCCCCAGCATTTT.